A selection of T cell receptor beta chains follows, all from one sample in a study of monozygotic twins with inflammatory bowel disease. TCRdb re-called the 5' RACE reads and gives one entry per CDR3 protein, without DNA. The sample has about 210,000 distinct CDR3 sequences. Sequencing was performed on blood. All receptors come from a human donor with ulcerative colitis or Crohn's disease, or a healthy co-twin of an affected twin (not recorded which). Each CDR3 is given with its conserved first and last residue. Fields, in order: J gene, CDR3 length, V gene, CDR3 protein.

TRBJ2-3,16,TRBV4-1,CASSRGTAPSTDTQYF
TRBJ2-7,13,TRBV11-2,CASSVGHTVEQYF
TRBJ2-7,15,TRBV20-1,CSARPLGGGLYEQYF
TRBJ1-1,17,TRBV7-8,CASSLGTVRGRNTEAFF
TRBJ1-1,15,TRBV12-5,CASGFGQGALAEAFF
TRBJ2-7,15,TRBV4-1,CASSQTSTGNYEQYF
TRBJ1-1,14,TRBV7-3,CASSPTGHSESAFF
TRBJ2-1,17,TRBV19,CASSIAPGALSYNEQFF
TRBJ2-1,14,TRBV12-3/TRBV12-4,CASRQQGSYNEQFF
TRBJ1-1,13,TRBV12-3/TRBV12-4,CASSLSANTEAFF
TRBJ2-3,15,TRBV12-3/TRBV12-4,CASSFRTLNTDTQYF
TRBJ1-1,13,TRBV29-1,CSGQRSLNKLAFF
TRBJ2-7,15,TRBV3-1,CASSLFPGYSYEQYF
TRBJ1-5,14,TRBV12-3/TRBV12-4,CASRAGAPNQPQHF
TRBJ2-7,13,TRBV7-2,CASSGDELREQYF
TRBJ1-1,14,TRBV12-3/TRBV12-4,CASSTGEGNTEAFF
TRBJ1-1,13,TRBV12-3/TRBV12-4,CASSPGHQDRAFF
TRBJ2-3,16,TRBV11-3,CASSLGGGLSTDTQYF
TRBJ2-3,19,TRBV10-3,CAISDRHFSGRSYTDTQYF
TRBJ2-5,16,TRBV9,CASSVEAGGPQETQYF
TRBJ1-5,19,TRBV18,CASSPTDREGPIRNQPQHF
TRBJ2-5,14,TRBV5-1,CASSLGSGKETQYF
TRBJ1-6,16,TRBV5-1,CASSQGTGDGNSPLHF
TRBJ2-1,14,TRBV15,CATSRDQSGNEQFF
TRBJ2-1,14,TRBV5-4,CASSPTRGFHEQFF
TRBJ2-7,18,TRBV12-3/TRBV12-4,CASSLSSLLRGGNYEQYF
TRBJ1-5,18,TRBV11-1,CASSGSLTDRGRNQPQHF
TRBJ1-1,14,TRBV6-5,CASSLTGGNTEAFF
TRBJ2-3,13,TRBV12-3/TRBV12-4,CASGDPGTDTQYF
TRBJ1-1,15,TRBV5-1,CASSSLTGTYTEAFF
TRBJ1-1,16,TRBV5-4,CASSPREGPQKFEAFF
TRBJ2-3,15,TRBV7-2,CASSLATGITDTQYF
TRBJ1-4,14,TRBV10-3,CAISQDRGGEKLFF
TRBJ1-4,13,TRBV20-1,CSARGGVREKLFF
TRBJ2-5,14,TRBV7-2,CASSLRSEKETQYF
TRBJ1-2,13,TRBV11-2,CASSPGRIYGYTF
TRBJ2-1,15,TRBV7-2,CASTPFYSSYNEQFF
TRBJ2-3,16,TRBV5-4,CASSLWRGPTPDTQYF
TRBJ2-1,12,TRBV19,CASSISQDEQFF
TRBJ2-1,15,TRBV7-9,CASSPSLRGGVEQFF
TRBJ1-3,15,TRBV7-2,CASSLDRVLGNTIYF
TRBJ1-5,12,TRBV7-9,CASSLASGPPHF